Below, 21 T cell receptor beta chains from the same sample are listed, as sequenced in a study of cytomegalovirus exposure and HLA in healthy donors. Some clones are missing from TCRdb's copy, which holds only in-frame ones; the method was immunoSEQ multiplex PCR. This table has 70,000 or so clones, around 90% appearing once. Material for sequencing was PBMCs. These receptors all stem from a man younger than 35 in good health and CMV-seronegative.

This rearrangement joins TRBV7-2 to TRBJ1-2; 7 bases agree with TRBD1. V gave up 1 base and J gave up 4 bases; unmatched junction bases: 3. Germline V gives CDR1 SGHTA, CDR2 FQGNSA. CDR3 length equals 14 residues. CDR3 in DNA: TGTGCCAGCAGCTTAGACCAGGGGGGCTATGGCTACACCTTC. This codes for CASSLDQGGYGYTF.

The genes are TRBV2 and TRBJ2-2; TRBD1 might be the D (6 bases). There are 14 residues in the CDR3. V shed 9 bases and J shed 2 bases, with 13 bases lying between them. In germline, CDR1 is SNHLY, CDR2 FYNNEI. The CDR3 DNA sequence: TGTGCCAGTCGGACAGACTCTAACACCGGGGAGCTGTTTTTT. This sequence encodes CASRTDSNTGELFF.

CDR3 in amino acids: CASSLSPGETQYF. In nucleotides, the CDR3 is TGTGCCAGCAGCTTAAGCCCCGGGGAGACCCAGTACTTC. V usage is TRBV7-3 and J usage is TRBJ2-5; the D is unclear. Germline CDR1 reads SGHTA; CDR2 reads FQGTGA. The V and J ends lost 1 base and 5 bases respectively, with 8 bases between them. The CDR3 has 13 amino acids.

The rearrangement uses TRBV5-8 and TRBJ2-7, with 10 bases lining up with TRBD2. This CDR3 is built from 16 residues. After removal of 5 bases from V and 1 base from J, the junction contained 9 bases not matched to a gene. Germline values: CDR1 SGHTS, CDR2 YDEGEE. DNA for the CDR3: TGTGCCAGCAGACCCCCTAGCGGGAGCATGTCCTACGAGCAGTACTTC. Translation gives CASRPPSGSMSYEQYF.

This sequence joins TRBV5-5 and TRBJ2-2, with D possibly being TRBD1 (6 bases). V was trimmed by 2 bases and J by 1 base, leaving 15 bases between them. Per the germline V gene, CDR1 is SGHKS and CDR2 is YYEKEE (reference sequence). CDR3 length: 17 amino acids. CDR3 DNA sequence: TGTGCCAGCAGCTTACCTAGGGGGAGTGAGAACACCGGGGAGCTGTTTTTT. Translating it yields CASSLPRGSENTGELFF.

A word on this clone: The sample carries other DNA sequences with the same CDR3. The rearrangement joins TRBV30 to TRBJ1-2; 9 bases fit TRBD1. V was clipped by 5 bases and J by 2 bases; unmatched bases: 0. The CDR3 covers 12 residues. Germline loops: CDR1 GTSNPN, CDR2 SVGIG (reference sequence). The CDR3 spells CAWDRGNYGYTF. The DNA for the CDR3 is TGTGCCTGGGACAGGGGGAACTATGGCTACACCTTC.

The CDR3 DNA sequence: TGTGCCAGCAGCTCCACAGGGTTCGTGTACGAGCAGTACTTC. Residues: CASSSTGFVYEQYF. The J gene is TRBJ2-7, the V gene TRBV7-2; a possible D gene is TRBD1 (6 bases). V was pared by 4 bases and J by 4 bases, with 14 bases between. The CDR3 runs 14 residues. CDR1 SGHTA and CDR2 FQGNSA come from the germline V gene.

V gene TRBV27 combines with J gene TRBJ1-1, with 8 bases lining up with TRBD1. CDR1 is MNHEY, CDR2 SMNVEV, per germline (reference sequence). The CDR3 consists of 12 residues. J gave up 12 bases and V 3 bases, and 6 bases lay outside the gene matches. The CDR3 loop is CASSFVQGETFF. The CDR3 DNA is TGTGCCAGCAGTTTTGTACAGGGGGAAACTTTCTTT.

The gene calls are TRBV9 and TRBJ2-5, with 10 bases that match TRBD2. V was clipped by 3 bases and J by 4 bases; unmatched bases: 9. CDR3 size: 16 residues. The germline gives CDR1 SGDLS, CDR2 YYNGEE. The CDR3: CASSGGLAGVSETQYF. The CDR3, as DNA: TGTGCCAGCAGCGGTGGGCTAGCGGGAGTTTCAGAGACCCAGTACTTC. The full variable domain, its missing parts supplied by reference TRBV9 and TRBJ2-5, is DSGVTQTPKHLITATGQRVTLRCSPRSGDLSVYWYQQSLDQGLQFLIQYYNGEERAKGNILERFSAQQFPDLHSELNLSSLELGDSALYFCASSGGLAGVSETQYFGPGTRLLVL.

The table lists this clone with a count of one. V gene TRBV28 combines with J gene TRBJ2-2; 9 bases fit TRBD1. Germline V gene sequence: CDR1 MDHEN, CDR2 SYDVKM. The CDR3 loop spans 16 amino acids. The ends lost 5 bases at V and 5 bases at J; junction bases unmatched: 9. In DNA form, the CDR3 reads TGTGCCAGCAGTACAAACAGGGGGCAGCGAACCGGGGAGCTGTTTTTT. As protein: CASSTNRGQRTGELFF.

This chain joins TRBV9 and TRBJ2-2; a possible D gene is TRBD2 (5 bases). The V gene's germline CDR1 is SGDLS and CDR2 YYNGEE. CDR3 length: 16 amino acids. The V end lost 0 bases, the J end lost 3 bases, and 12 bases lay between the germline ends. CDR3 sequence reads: CASSVVGGRDTGELFF. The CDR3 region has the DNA TGTGCCAGCAGCGTAGTGGGCGGGCGAGACACCGGGGAGCTGTTTTTT.

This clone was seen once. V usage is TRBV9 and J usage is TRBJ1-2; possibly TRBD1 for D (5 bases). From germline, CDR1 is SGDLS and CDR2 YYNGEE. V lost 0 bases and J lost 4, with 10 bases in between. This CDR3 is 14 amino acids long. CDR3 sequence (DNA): TGTGCCAGCAGCGTAGGGGGCAGTAGCTATGGCTACACCTTC. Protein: CASSVGGSSYGYTF.

In DNA form, the CDR3 reads TGTGCCAGCAGTCACACGTACCTAGCGGGAAGTACCTACGAGCAGTACTTC. It encodes CASSHTYLAGSTYEQYF. This chain connects TRBV28 to TRBJ2-7; 9 nucleotides line up with TRBD2. This CDR3 comprises 17 residues. The V gene end was trimmed by 5 bases and the J gene end by 2 bases; junction bases not matched to a gene: 13. From germline, CDR1 is MDHEN and CDR2 SYDVKM.

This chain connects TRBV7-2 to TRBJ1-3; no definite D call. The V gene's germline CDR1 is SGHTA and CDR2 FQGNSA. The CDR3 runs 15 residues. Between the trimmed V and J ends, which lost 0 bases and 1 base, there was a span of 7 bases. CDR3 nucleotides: TGTGCCAGCAGCTTAGCGACAACTTCTGGAAACACCATATATTTT. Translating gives CASSLATTSGNTIYF.

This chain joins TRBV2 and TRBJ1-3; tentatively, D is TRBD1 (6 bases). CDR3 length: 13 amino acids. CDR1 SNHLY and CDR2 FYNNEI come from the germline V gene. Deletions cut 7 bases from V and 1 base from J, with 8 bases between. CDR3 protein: CASIQGSGNTIYF. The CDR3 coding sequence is TGTGCCAGCATACAGGGATCTGGAAACACCATATATTTT.

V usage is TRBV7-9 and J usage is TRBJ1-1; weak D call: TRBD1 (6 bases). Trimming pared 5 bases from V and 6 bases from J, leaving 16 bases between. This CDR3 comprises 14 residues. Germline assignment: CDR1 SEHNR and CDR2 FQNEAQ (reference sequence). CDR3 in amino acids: CASSEQGGYAEAFF. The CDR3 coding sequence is TGTGCCAGCAGCGAACAGGGAGGGTACGCTGAAGCTTTCTTT. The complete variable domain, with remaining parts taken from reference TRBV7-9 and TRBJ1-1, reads DTGVSQNPRHKITKRGQNVTFRCDPISEHNRLYWYRQTLGQGPEFLTYFQNEAQLEKSRLLSDRFSAERPKGSFSTLEIQRTEQGDSAMYLCASSEQGGYAEAFFGQGTRLTVV.

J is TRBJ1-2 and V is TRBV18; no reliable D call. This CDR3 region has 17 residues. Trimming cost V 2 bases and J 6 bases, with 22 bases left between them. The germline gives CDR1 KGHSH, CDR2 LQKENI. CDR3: CASSPNRRVNRQDGYTF. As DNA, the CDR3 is TGTGCCAGCTCACCAAATAGGCGGGTTAACAGACAAGATGGCTACACCTTC.

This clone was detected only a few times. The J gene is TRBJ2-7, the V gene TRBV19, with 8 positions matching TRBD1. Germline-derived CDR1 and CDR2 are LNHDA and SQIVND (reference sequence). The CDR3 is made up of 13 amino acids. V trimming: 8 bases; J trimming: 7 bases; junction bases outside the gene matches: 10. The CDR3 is CASGRDRFGEQYF. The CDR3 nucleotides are TGTGCCAGTGGCCGGGACAGGTTTGGGGAGCAGTACTTC. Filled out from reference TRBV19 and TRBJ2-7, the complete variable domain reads DGGITQSPKYLFRKEGQNVTLSCEQNLNHDAMYWYRQDPGQGLRLIYYSQIVNDFQKGDIAEGYSVSREKKESFPLTVTSAQKNPTAFYLCASGRDRFGEQYFGPGTRLTVT.

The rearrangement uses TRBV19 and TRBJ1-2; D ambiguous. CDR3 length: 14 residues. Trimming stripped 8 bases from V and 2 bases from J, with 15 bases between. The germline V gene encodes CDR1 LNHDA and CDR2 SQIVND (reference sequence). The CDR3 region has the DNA TGTGCCAGTCGCTACCGGACGGGGAACTATGGCTACACCTTC. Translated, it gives CASRYRTGNYGYTF. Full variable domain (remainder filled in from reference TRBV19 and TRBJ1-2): DGGITQSPKYLFRKEGQNVTLSCEQNLNHDAMYWYRQDPGQGLRLIYYSQIVNDFQKGDIAEGYSVSREKKESFPLTVTSAQKNPTAFYLCASRYRTGNYGYTFGSGTRLTVV.

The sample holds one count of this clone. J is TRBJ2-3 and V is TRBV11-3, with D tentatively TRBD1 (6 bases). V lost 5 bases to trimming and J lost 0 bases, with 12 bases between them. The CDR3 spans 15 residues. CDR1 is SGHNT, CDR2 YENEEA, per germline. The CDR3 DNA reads TGTGCCAGCAGCGCCGGACAGTTGAGCACAGATACGCAGTATTTT. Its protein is CASSAGQLSTDTQYF.

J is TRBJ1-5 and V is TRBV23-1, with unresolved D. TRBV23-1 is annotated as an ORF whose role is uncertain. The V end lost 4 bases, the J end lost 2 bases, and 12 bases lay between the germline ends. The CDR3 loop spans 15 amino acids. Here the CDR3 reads CASSPSDTRNQPQHF. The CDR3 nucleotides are TGCGCCAGCAGTCCCTCCGACACGCGCAATCAGCCCCAGCATTTT.